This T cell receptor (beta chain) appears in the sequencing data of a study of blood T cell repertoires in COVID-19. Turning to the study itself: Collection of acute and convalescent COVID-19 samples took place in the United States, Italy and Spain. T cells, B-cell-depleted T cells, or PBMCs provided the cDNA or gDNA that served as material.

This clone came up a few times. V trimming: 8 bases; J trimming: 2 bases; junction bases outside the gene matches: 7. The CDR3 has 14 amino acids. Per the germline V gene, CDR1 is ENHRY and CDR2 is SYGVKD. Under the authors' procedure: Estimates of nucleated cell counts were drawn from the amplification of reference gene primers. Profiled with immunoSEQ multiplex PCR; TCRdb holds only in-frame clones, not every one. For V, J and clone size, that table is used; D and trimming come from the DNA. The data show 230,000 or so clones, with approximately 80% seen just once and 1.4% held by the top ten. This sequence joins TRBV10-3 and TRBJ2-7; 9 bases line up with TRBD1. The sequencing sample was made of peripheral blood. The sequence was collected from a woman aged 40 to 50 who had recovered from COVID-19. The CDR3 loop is CAIGGTGTTYEQYF. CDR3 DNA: TGTGCCATCGGCGGGACAGGGACCACCTACGAGCAGTACTTC.